The 25 T cell receptor beta chains given below trace back to one sample, sequenced in a study of somatic mutations in cytotoxic T cells in rheumatoid arthritis (dated by TCRdb to about 2017). Libraries came from the immunoSEQ multiplex PCR assay. TCRdb retrieved this table from immuneACCESS and kept in-frame rearrangements only. Not all clones are present; in checked studies, unresolved V genes account for under half, and no reason is known for the remainder. For this sample the table gives 3,000 to 4,500 clones, of which roughly 80% were detected only once. The ten largest clones take up 65% to 70% of the sample. Sequencing was done on a sample of CD8+ T cells sorted from blood. The receptors originated from a man aged 35-49 years with rheumatoid arthritis.

The chain carries TRBV14 and TRBJ1-1; 8 nucleotides align to TRBD1. The V gene's germline CDR1 is SGHDN and CDR2 FVKESK. The CDR3 is 14 residues long. V trimming: 4 bases; J trimming: 3 bases; junction bases outside the gene matches: 4. The CDR3 region has the DNA TGTGCCAGCAGCCCTGACAGGGGTCACACTGAAGCTTTCTTT. As protein: CASSPDRGHTEAFF.

Worth noting for this clone: Its ends do not fully match the called genes, so a read error is possible. V usage is TRBV7-7 and J usage is TRBJ2-1; D may be TRBD2 (6 bases). From germline, CDR1 is SSHAT and CDR2 FNYEAQ (reference sequence). This CDR3 spans 16 amino acids. As DNA, the CDR3 is TGTGCTAGCAGCTGGCGGCGGGACCAAACCTACAATGAGCAGTTCTTC. This codes for CASSWRRDQTYNEQFF.

The chain is built from TRBV11-2 and TRBJ2-1; D is undetermined. V was pared by 1 base and J by 6 bases, with 7 bases between. In germline, CDR1 is SGHAT, CDR2 FQNNGV. The CDR3 consists of 13 residues. The CDR3 loop reads CASSLGQFNEQFF. In DNA form, the CDR3 reads TGTGCCAGCAGCTTAGGGCAGTTCAATGAGCAGTTCTTC.

The gene calls are TRBV2 and TRBJ1-5, with TRBD1 matching 9 bases. CDR1 is SNHLY, CDR2 FYNNEI, per germline. This CDR3 has 16 residues. V shed 7 bases and J 7 bases; nucleotides not matched to a gene: 14. The CDR3 sequence: CASTLAAGQGRQPQHF. The CDR3 nucleotides read TGTGCCAGCACCCTCGCGGCGGGACAGGGCCGACAGCCCCAGCATTTT.

The V and J genes are TRBV6-4 and TRBJ2-5, with D unclear. The CDR3 is 11 residues long. The germline CDR1 and CDR2 sequences are MRHNA and SNTAGT. V was trimmed by 4 bases and J by 9 bases, leaving 9 bases between them. Here the CDR3 reads CASSVCRAQYF. The CDR3 DNA sequence: TGTGCCAGCAGTGTCTGTAGAGCCCAGTACTTC.

The V call is TRBV28, the J call TRBJ1-4, with TRBD1 as a possible D gene (6 bases). Germline values: CDR1 MDHEN, CDR2 SYDVKM. The CDR3 is 15 amino acids. V was cut by 4 bases and J by 4 bases, with 13 bases left in between. CDR3 coding DNA: TGTGCCAGCAGTTCCTACAGGGCGGGTAATGAAAAACTGTTTTTT. Translated, it gives CASSSYRAGNEKLFF.

This clone is a singleton in its sample. This chain links TRBV27 with TRBJ2-3; D may be TRBD2 (5 bases). This CDR3 region has 12 residues. The ends were cut back, 6 bases at V and 2 bases at J, with 6 bases in the middle. Germline assignment: CDR1 MNHEY and CDR2 SMNVEV (reference sequence). CDR3 protein: CASRRATDTQYF. CDR3 sequence (DNA): TGTGCCAGCAGGCGGGCCACAGATACGCAGTATTTT.

This chain joins TRBV30 and TRBJ1-1; no clear D. CDR3 length: 11 residues. Germline V gene lookup returns CDR1 GTSNPN and CDR2 SVGIG (reference sequence). Trimming shortened V by 4 bases and J by 1 base, and 4 bases separated the two germline ends. CDR3 loop: CAWKANTEAFF. The CDR3 DNA sequence: TGTGCCTGGAAAGCGAACACTGAAGCTTTCTTT.

The gene calls are TRBV30 and TRBJ2-7, with D possibly matching TRBD1 (6 bases). Germline CDR1 reads GTSNPN; CDR2 reads SVGIG (reference sequence). The CDR3 length is 12 residues. Trimming shortened V by 8 bases and J by 8 bases, and 19 bases separated the two germline ends. The CDR3 nucleotides read TGTGCCGGAGTACAGGGTTTTGGGAAGCAGTACTTC. It yields the protein CAGVQGFGKQYF.

The chain employs TRBV2 and TRBJ2-1; TRBD1 agrees at 8 bases. Germline CDR1 SNHLY, CDR2 FYNNEI. CDR3 length equals 16 residues. V dropped 5 bases and J dropped 3; count of bases not matched to a gene: 9. This CDR3 is CASSQVTGGSYNEQFF. CDR3 DNA sequence: TGTGCCAGCAGTCAAGTTACAGGGGGGAGCTACAATGAGCAGTTCTTC.

The chain recombines TRBV7-9 with TRBJ2-3; 16 positions match TRBD2. The V gene end was trimmed by 6 bases and the J gene end by 5 bases; junction bases not matched to a gene: 5. Looked up from germline, CDR1 is SEHNR and CDR2 is FQNEAQ (reference sequence). This CDR3 region has 16 residues. The CDR3 bases are TGTGCCAGCAGACCCGGGACTAGCGGGAGGGTAGATACGCAGTATTTT. Translation: CASRPGTSGRVDTQYF.

J is TRBJ2-7 and V is TRBV4-1; maybe TRBD2 (6 bases). Trimming took 3 bases from V and 0 from J, leaving 12 bases between them. Per germline, CDR1 MGHRA and CDR2 YSYEKL. This CDR3 has 15 amino acids. The CDR3 reads CASSHGEAASYEQYF. The CDR3 coding sequence is TGCGCCAGCAGCCACGGGGAGGCCGCCTCCTACGAGCAGTACTTC.

The chain uses TRBV2 and TRBJ2-5; 12 nucleotides line up with TRBD2. The CDR3 is made up of 15 amino acids. V trimming: 5 bases; J trimming: 0 bases; junction bases outside the gene matches: 1. Germline V lookup: CDR1 SNHLY, CDR2 FYNNEI. CDR3 coding DNA: TGTGCCAGCAGTTGGACTAGCGGGAACCAAGAGACCCAGTACTTC. Its translation: CASSWTSGNQETQYF.

J is TRBJ2-1 and V is TRBV27; possible D gene TRBD1, 5 bases. The CDR3 runs to 15 residues. V dropped 1 base and J dropped 4 bases, with 11 bases sitting between them. Germline CDR1 reads MNHEY; CDR2 reads SMNVEV (reference sequence). The CDR3 sequence is CASSLLFRGYNEQFF. DNA for the CDR3: TGTGCCAGCAGTTTATTGTTTAGGGGATACAATGAGCAGTTCTTC.

V is TRBV4-1 and J is TRBJ2-7; 13 bases fit TRBD2. The length of the CDR3 is 13 residues. CDR1 and CDR2 (germline): MGHRA, YSYEKL. The trim removed 8 bases at V and 6 bases at J, leaving 4 bases unmatched. The CDR3 region has the DNA TGCGCCAGCGGACTAGCGGGAGCGCGCGAGCAGTACTTC. The encoded protein is CASGLAGAREQYF.

This clone was seen just once. The chain has TRBV10-3 and TRBJ1-1; no reliable D call. The ends were cut back, 3 bases at V and 0 bases at J, with 8 bases in the middle. The CDR3 consists of 14 residues. CDR1 ENHRY and CDR2 SYGVKD come from the germline V gene. For the CDR3, the DNA is TGTGCCATCAGTGAACCCGGGTTGAACACTGAAGCTTTCTTT. It yields the protein CAISEPGLNTEAFF.

This clone is large (0.1 to 1%) in the sample. The chain employs TRBV6-5 and TRBJ2-5; possibly TRBD2 for D (6 bases). This CDR3 is built from 14 residues. CDR1 MNHEY and CDR2 SVGAGI come from the germline V gene. The V and J ends lost 4 bases and 6 bases respectively, with 15 bases between them. The CDR3 here is CASSSGLSKKTQYF. The CDR3 coding sequence is TGTGCCAGCAGTTCTGGACTATCAAAAAAGACCCAGTACTTC.

The chain recombines TRBV4-3 with TRBJ2-7; D unresolved. The CDR3 runs to 15 residues. Trimming left V 0 bases short and J 1 base short, with 10 bases between. Germline V gene lookup returns CDR1 LGHNA and CDR2 YSLEER. The CDR3 nucleotides are TGCGCCAGCAGCCAAGAAATCGGCGGATCCTACGAGCAGTACTTC. Amino acids: CASSQEIGGSYEQYF.

The V gene is TRBV6-5, the J gene TRBJ2-1; TRBD2 matches 13 bases. Germline V gene lookup returns CDR1 MNHEY and CDR2 SVGAGI. J gave up 4 bases and V 8 bases, and 5 bases lay outside the gene matches. The CDR3 has 15 residues. The CDR3 is CASGLLAGGYNEQFF. The CDR3 nucleotides are TGTGCCAGCGGATTACTAGCGGGAGGGTACAATGAGCAGTTCTTC.

This chain joins TRBV6-5 and TRBJ2-7, with D perhaps TRBD2 (6 bases). The CDR3 is 12 residues long. Trimming cost V 5 bases and J 1 base, with 6 bases left between them. Germline V gene data show CDR1 as MNHEY and CDR2 as SVGAGI. CDR3 DNA: TGTGCCAGCAGTGGAGGGTCCTACGAGCAGTACTTC. Its protein product is CASSGGSYEQYF.

The DNA for the CDR3 is TGTGCCAGCAGCCAGCGGACAGGGGAGAGCACTGAAGCTTTCTTT. It is translated as CASSQRTGESTEAFF. The chain employs TRBV5-4 and TRBJ1-1; 9 nucleotides line up with TRBD1. In germline, CDR1 is SGHNT, CDR2 YYREEE (reference sequence). Unmatched junction bases numbered 8, after V lost 4 bases and J lost 4 bases. The CDR3 is 15 residues long.

The chain recombines TRBV9 with TRBJ2-3; D perhaps matches TRBD1 (5 bases). CDR1 and CDR2 from the germline V gene are SGDLS and YYNGEE. V was trimmed by 2 bases and J by 8 bases, leaving 15 bases between them. The length of the CDR3 is 14 residues. CDR3 nucleotide sequence: TGTGCCAGCAGCGTGGGGCTTGAGAACCTTACGCAGTATTTT. Translation gives CASSVGLENLTQYF.

This clone showed up just once. The chain uses TRBV4-2 and TRBJ2-5; D possibly corresponds to TRBD1 (6 bases). The CDR3 spans 16 residues. Germline V CDR1 and CDR2: LGHNA, YNFKEQ. The V and J ends lost 4 bases and 1 base respectively, with 16 bases between them. CDR3 sequence: CASSRQWETGQETQYF. DNA of the CDR3: TGTGCCAGCAGCCGCCAGTGGGAGACAGGCCAAGAGACCCAGTACTTC.

The V gene is TRBV9, the J gene TRBJ2-1, with 7 bases aligning to TRBD2. The CDR3 runs 14 residues. Looked up from germline, CDR1 is SGDLS and CDR2 is YYNGEE. V gave up 4 bases and J gave up 3 bases; unmatched junction bases: 4. Here the CDR3 reads CASSPSGNYNEQFF. The CDR3 DNA sequence: TGTGCCAGCAGCCCTAGCGGTAACTACAATGAGCAGTTCTTC.

This clone occurred once. This rearrangement joins TRBV9 to TRBJ2-1; TRBD2 matches 11 bases. With V trimmed by 0 bases and J by 3 bases, 5 bases remained unmatched. Germline V gene lookup returns CDR1 SGDLS and CDR2 YYNGEE. This CDR3 is built from 17 residues. The DNA of the CDR3 is TGTGCCAGCAGCGTAGAGACTAGCGGGAATGGCTACAATGAGCAGTTCTTC. Protein sequence: CASSVETSGNGYNEQFF. The full variable domain, completed using reference TRBV9 and TRBJ2-1, is DSGVTQTPKHLITATGQRVTLRCSPRSGDLSVYWYQQSLDQGLQFLIQYYNGEERAKGNILERFSAQQFPDLHSELNLSSLELGDSALYFCASSVETSGNGYNEQFFGPGTRLTVL.